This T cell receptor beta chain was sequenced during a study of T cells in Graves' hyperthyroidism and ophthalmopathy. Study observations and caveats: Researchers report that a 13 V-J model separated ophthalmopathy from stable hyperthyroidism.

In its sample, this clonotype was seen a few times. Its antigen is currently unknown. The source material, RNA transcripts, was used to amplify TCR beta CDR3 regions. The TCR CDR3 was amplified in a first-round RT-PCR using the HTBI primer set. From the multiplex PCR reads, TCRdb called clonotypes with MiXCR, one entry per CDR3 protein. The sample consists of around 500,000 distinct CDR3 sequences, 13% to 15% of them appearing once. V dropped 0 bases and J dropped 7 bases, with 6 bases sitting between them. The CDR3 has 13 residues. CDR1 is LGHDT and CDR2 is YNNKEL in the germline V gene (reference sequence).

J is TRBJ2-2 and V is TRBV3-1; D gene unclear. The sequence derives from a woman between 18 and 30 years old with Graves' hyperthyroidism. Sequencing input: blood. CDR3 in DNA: TGTGCCAGCAGCCAAGATTTCCACGGGGAGCTGTTTTTT. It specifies CASSQDFHGELFF.